A single sample is the source of the 13 T cell receptor beta chains below, sequenced in a study of CD8+ T cells in alopecia areata. As the sequencing template, cDNA was produced by extracting RNA and reverse transcribing it. Clones were sequenced by immunoSEQ multiplex PCR, and TCRdb holds only the in-frame ones, with some missing. The table includes 150,000 or so clones, roughly 60% detected once. Treatment in this sample: oral pan-JAK inhibitor, 5-10 mg twice daily. The specimen comprised CD4+ T cells sorted from blood, sampled at roughly week 55, from a patient treated with tofacitinib. The receptors here all came from a human donor with alopecia areata.

The chain uses TRBV30 and TRBJ1-5, with unresolved D. This CDR3 region has 14 residues. CDR1 is GTSNPN, CDR2 SVGIG, per germline (reference sequence). Trimming removed 0 bases at V and 3 bases at J, with 9 bases between. The CDR3 DNA is TGTGCCTGGAGTGTATCCGGGTTCAATCAGCCCCAGCATTTT. Protein: CAWSVSGFNQPQHF. The full variable domain, its missing parts supplied by reference TRBV30 and TRBJ1-5, is SQTIHQWPATLVQPVGSPLSLECTVEGTSNPNLYWYRQAAGRGLQLLFYSVGIGQISSEVPQNLSASRPQDRQFILSSKKLLLSDSGFYLCAWSVSGFNQPQHFGDGTRLSIL.

CDR3 bases: TGTGCCAGCAGCCTCGGGACTAGCAGTATGGAGACCCAGTACTTC. This encodes CASSLGTSSMETQYF. This rearrangement joins TRBV14 to TRBJ2-5; TRBD2 matches 9 bases. The CDR3 contains 15 residues. J lost 5 bases, V lost 4 bases, and 8 bases had no gene match. Germline V CDR1 and CDR2: SGHDN, FVKESK.

The rearrangement uses TRBV5-1 and TRBJ2-5; D might be TRBD2 (6 bases). The CDR3 loop spans 14 amino acids. The V gene's germline CDR1 is SGHRS and CDR2 YFSETQ. V was pared by 4 bases and J by 5 bases, with 15 bases between. The CDR3 DNA sequence: TGCGCCAGCAGCCCTGGGACTGCTATGGAGACCCAGTACTTC. Encoded protein: CASSPGTAMETQYF.

The gene calls are TRBV7-9 and TRBJ1-2, with TRBD1 as a possible D gene (5 bases). V dropped 5 bases and J dropped 7 bases, with 17 bases sitting between them. The CDR3 is 14 residues long. Per germline, CDR1 SEHNR and CDR2 FQNEAQ (reference sequence). The CDR3 spells CASSTRNNGGGYTF. The CDR3 DNA reads TGTGCCAGCAGCACTCGAAATAACGGGGGTGGCTACACCTTC.

This clone has just a few counts. This rearrangement joins TRBV6-5 to TRBJ2-1, with TRBD2 as a possible D gene (5 bases). V was shortened by 6 bases and J by 6 bases, with 18 bases between the two germline ends. This CDR3 contains 15 residues. Germline CDR1 reads MNHEY; CDR2 reads SVGAGI. CDR3: CASSLFGVGSNEQFF. CDR3 in DNA: TGTGCCAGCAGCCTCTTCGGGGTAGGTTCCAATGAGCAGTTCTTC.

For this clone: One end of the junction varies from germline; a read error may be responsible. This chain joins TRBV4-1 and TRBJ2-5, with D possibly TRBD2 on 5 matching bases. The germline CDR1 and CDR2 sequences are MGHRA and YSYEKL. The CDR3 has 16 residues. Here the CDR3 reads CASSQDLGRGRETQYF. The DNA for the CDR3 is TGTGCCAGCAGCCAAGATCTCGGACGGGGAAGAGAGACCCAGTACTTC.

The table lists this clone with a few counts. The chain carries TRBV5-6 and TRBJ2-1; either TRBD1 or TRBD2 may fit D (5 bases each). CDR1 is SGHDT, CDR2 YYEEEE, per germline. The CDR3 length is 12 residues. The germline V and J ends were trimmed by 4 bases and 9 bases, with 11 bases remaining between them. Here the CDR3 DNA reads TGTGCCAGCAGCCTGATGAGGGGTGAGCAGTTCTTC. Amino acids: CASSLMRGEQFF.

The V and J genes are TRBV29-1 and TRBJ2-3, with D perhaps matching TRBD2 (6 bases). Germline V gene lookup returns CDR1 SQVTM and CDR2 ANQGSEA. CDR3 length equals 12 residues. Deletions cut 5 bases from V and 4 bases from J, with 10 bases between. The CDR3 reads CSVSWGADTQYF. The DNA for the CDR3 is TGCAGCGTTTCTTGGGGGGCAGATACGCAGTATTTT.

The V gene is TRBV5-1, the J gene TRBJ2-1, with D perhaps TRBD2 (6 bases). CDR1 and CDR2 from the germline V gene are SGHRS and YFSETQ. V lost 0 bases to trimming and J lost 2 bases, with 15 bases between them. The CDR3 has 17 amino acids. For the CDR3, the DNA is TGCGCCAGCAGCTTGGCAGCAGGGTCGGGGGCCTACAATGAGCAGTTCTTC. It translates to CASSLAAGSGAYNEQFF.

In its sample, this clone was seen a few times. This rearrangement joins TRBV25-1 to TRBJ2-1; D perhaps matches TRBD1 (6 bases). Germline values: CDR1 MGHDK, CDR2 SYGVNS. The CDR3 is made up of 11 amino acids. CDR3 sequence: CASGDYNEQFF. In DNA form, the CDR3 reads TGTGCTTCAGGGGACTACAATGAGCAGTTCTTC.

This clone has just one count. This chain connects TRBV19 to TRBJ1-5, with 9 bases matching TRBD1. Germline V gene lookup returns CDR1 LNHDA and CDR2 SQIVND (reference sequence). This CDR3 region has 19 residues. The ends lost 0 bases at V and 2 bases at J; junction bases unmatched: 11. CDR3 DNA sequence: TGTGCCAGTAGTATAGAGGGCCACAGGGGGCGCCGGGGCAATCAGCCCCAGCATTTT. Translated, it gives CASSIEGHRGRRGNQPQHF.

The chain couples TRBV5-4 to TRBJ2-1; tentative D call: TRBD2 (6 bases). Trimming stripped 0 bases from V and 7 bases from J, with 8 bases between. Germline CDR1 reads SGHNT; CDR2 reads YYREEE (reference sequence). The CDR3 is 13 residues long. The CDR3 region has the DNA TGTGCCAGCAGCTTGGTGGGGGGAAATGAGCAGTTCTTC. Translation gives CASSLVGGNEQFF. Full variable domain (missing parts from reference TRBV5-4 and TRBJ2-1): ETGVTQSPTHLIKTRGQQVTLRCSSQSGHNTVSWYQQALGQGPQFIFQYYREEENGRGNFPPRFSGLQFPNYSSELNVNALELDDSALYLCASSLVGGNEQFFGPGTRLTVL.

This clone was seen more than once but under ten times. The V call is TRBV5-1, the J call TRBJ2-1, with 7 bases identical to TRBD1. CDR3 length: 14 residues. V shed 6 bases and J 4 bases; nucleotides not matched to a gene: 7. Per the germline V gene, CDR1 is SGHRS and CDR2 is YFSETQ. CDR3 loop: CASTSGTAYNEQFF. DNA for the CDR3: TGCGCCAGCACCTCCGGGACAGCATACAATGAGCAGTTCTTC.